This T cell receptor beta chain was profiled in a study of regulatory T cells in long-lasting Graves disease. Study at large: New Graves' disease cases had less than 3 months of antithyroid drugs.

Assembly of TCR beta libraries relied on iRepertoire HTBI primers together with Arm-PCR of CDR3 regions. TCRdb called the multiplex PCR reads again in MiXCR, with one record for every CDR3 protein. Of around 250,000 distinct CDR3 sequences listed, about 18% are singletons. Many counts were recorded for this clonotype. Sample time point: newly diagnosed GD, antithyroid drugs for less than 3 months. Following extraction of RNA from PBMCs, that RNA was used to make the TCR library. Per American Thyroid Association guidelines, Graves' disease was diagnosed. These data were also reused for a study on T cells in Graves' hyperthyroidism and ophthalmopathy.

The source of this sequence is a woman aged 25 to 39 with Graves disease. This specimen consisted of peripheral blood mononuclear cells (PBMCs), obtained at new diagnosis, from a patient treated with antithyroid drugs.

The CDR3 here is CATGLVEETQYF. CDR3 DNA sequence: TGTGCCACAGGACTAGTCGAAGAGACCCAGTACTTC. The chain has TRBV2 and TRBJ2-5; 7 bases align to TRBD2. The CDR3 is 12 residues long. The J segment lost 3 bases and the V segment lost 10 bases, leaving 5 bases of the junction unmatched. Germline CDR1 SNHLY, CDR2 FYNNEI. Combining the CDR3 with reference TRBV2 and TRBJ2-5 gives the whole variable domain EPEVTQTPSHQVTQMGQEVILRCVPISNHLYFYWYRQILGQKVEFLVSFYNNEISEKSEIFDDQFSVERPDGSNFTLKIRSTKLEDSAMYFCATGLVEETQYFGPGTRLLVL.